The 4 T cell receptor beta chains listed next were all sequenced from one sample in a study of cytomegalovirus exposure and HLA in healthy donors. Researchers ran the PCR with 60 Vbeta and 13 Jbeta primers. Only in-frame clones appear in the TCRdb table, and some are missing; sequencing was by immunoSEQ multiplex PCR. The sample lists more than 110,000 clones, 80% occurring once. Sequencing was performed on PBMCs. The receptors were gathered from a female donor in good health and CMV-seronegative.

V and J are TRBV5-1 and TRBJ1-1; D is ambiguous. The V gene lost 4 bases and the J gene lost 2 bases, with 15 bases spanning the gap. The V gene's germline CDR1 is SGHRS and CDR2 YFSETQ. The CDR3 consists of 15 residues. The CDR3 here is CASSSGVYTNTEAFF. The CDR3 DNA sequence: TGCGCCAGCAGCAGCGGGGTTTATACAAACACTGAAGCTTTCTTT. Filled out from reference TRBV5-1 and TRBJ1-1, the complete variable domain reads KAGVTQTPRYLIKTRGQQVTLSCSPISGHRSVSWYQQTPGQGLQFLFEYFSETQRNKGNFPGRFSGRQFSNSRSEMNVSTLELGDSALYLCASSSGVYTNTEAFFGQGTRLTVV.

The rearrangement joins TRBV21-1 to TRBJ2-7; the D segment call TRBD2 is taken from the table without a DNA check. TRBV21-1 is shown as a pseudogene. The CDR3 spans 12 residues. This CDR3 is CASSPTEGEQYF. As DNA, the CDR3 is TGTGCCAGCAGCCCCACGGAGGGCGAGCAGTACTTC.

This clone was counted a few times. The V and J genes are TRBV7-6 and TRBJ1-5; the D gene is possibly TRBD1 (6 bases). The CDR3 is 13 amino acids. Looked up from germline, CDR1 is SGHVS and CDR2 is FNYEAQ. V lost 6 bases, J lost 1 base, and 7 bases lay in between. The DNA of the CDR3 is TGTGCCAGCAGTCAGGGGAGCAATCAGCCCCAGCATTTT. Protein sequence: CASSQGSNQPQHF.

This clone occurred a few times. This chain links TRBV18 with TRBJ2-7, with D unclear. V was shortened by 0 bases and J by 0 bases, with 6 bases between the two germline ends. Germline CDR1 KGHSH, CDR2 LQKENI. The CDR3 loop spans 14 amino acids. CDR3 region: CASSPPGDSYEQYF. The DNA of the CDR3 is TGTGCCAGCTCACCACCGGGCGACTCCTACGAGCAGTACTTC.